Here is one T cell receptor beta chain with its context. Which antigen it targets is not known. Base qualities are not provided; no much larger clone lies one nucleotide away. Every donor in the study was a healthy Caucasian. Miltenyi CD45RO+ enrichment and human naive T-cell isolation kits were used to isolate memory (CD45RO+) and naive T cells from PBMC. The CDR3 sequence holds 15 residues, the cysteine and phenylalanine included. The kept DNA is CDR3 alone, 45 bases in frame from the first base. CDR1 SGHRS and CDR2 YFSETQ were looked up in the germline V gene. Trimming accounts for 3 bases at V and 3 bases at J, while the number of junction bases matched to no gene is 9. This entry is derived from a study of identical twins (dated by TCRdb to the mid-2010s). Looking at the study overall: The study deep-sequenced TCR alpha and beta repertoires from monozygotic twins, unrelated adults of various ages and cord blood to test whether fetal clonotypes persist. To rule out contamination, the twin experiments were replicated at different times with different library preparation protocols. What the study reported, not specific to this receptor: In monozygotic twins, out-of-frame TCR alpha sharing was systematically underestimated by recombination models, although the models agreed with sharing between unrelated individuals. Because the same donors could not be followed over many years, the conclusions depended on cross-sectional statistical analysis. In beta out-of-frame sequences, excess twin sharing was weaker, because having fewer shared sequences lowered the signal-to-noise ratio. Out-of-frame TCR alpha sequences shared between twins showed an excess of low generation-probability sequences compared with coincidental sharing between unrelated individuals. Abundant cord blood beta clonotypes carried fewer insertions; young adult naive repertoires showed a weaker similar trend, while memory repertoires showed none. Invariant T cells such as MAIT and iNKT could partly confound zero-insertion analyses, although diverse VJ usage argued against such confounding for most clonotypes.

Library method: 5' RACE. TCRdb lists the instrument as Illumina HiSeq 2000. A universal primer binding site was added through template switching, and the final cDNA carried a unique molecular identifier so that TCR cDNA molecules could be counted accurately. Specific primers in the conserved constant-segment region were used to synthesize first-strand cDNA for TCR alpha and beta chains. To control for contamination, every cDNA library carried two barcodes: a SMART-Mk sample barcode plus Illumina barcodes. TruSeq adapter sequences, together with Illumina sample barcodes, were added in two successive PCR steps. TCR alpha and beta cDNA libraries were sequenced on the Illumina HiSeq platform with custom primers. The authors' pipeline ran thus. Raw reads were processed with MiGEC to extract unique molecular identifiers, and MiXCR was used to determine CDR3 positions. For each individual, recombination models were inferred using an EM algorithm with the repgenHMM and IGoR tools. Shared clonotypes were analyzed with the tcR package in R, and sharing was normalized by the product of cloneset sizes. Out-of-frame nonproductive sequences were analyzed to study raw recombination free of thymic and clonal selection effects. TCRdb reprocessed the public reads (quality trimming at Q25 with fastp, clone calling with MiXCR) and kept in-frame beta chains. Entries that share a CDR3 protein sequence are merged under the most common genes and DNA. V and J calls and clone size were set by TCRdb, not the authors. The sample table shows 140,000 to 150,000 distinct CDR3 sequences, and roughly 3.5% are seen once. The leading ten clones occupy around 8% of the sample.

The material sequenced was memory T cells sorted from blood. What the cell subset or site label conveys for this sample: CD45RO+ enriched T cells. The receptor was derived from a man in his late teens or twenties in good health. The rearranged segments are TRBV5-1 and TRBJ2-7; 7 central bases correspond to TRBD2. The DNA is TGCGCCAGCAGCTGGGGCGAAGGGGAGGGCTACGAGCAGTACTTC. Translated, this gives CASSWGEGEGYEQYF.